This T cell receptor (beta chain) was sequenced during a study of blood T cell repertoires in COVID-19. Study background: PBMCs, B-cell-depleted T cells, or T cells provided the cDNA or gDNA that made up the material.

In the original workflow: Using reference gene primer amplification, nucleated cell counts were estimated. The method was immunoSEQ multiplex PCR; TCRdb's version includes in-frame clones alone and lacks a portion of them. The V and J calls and clone size are taken from that table; D and trimming were inferred from the DNA. Among some 190,000 clones listed, about 88% were seen once. The sequence was collected from a woman aged 40 to 50 who had recovered from COVID-19. Sample: peripheral blood.

The CDR3 nucleotides are TGTGCCAGCAGTGAAAGACAGTCTGGGGCCAACGTCCTGACTTTC. It translates to CASSERQSGANVLTF. The chain is built from TRBV2 and TRBJ2-6; D is possibly TRBD1 (5 bases). Germline values: CDR1 SNHLY, CDR2 FYNNEI. The CDR3 covers 15 residues. Trimming shortened V by 2 bases and J by 1 base, and 6 bases separated the two germline ends.